This entry features one T cell receptor beta chain sequence. Antigen specificity is unknown. CDR1 and CDR2 from the germline V gene are KGHSH and LQKENI. With 2 bases clipped from V and 6 bases from J, the junction kept 9 bases outside the gene matches. The CDR3 is 16 amino acids. This entry comes from a study of T cell responses to AZD1222 COVID-19 vaccine. Study outcomes and limitations: In a largely white British group with more females than males, clonal diversity was possibly underestimated. Only six people who got AZD1222 tested seropositive at baseline.

Sequencing was performed with immunoSEQ multiplex PCR; in TCRdb, only in-frame clones are kept and a portion is missing. The sample records some 280,000 clones, 90% to 95% being singletons. The sample in question was peripheral blood, obtained 28 days after the second AZD1222 dose. This TCR was sampled from an adult who received the AZD1222 COVID-19 vaccine. The V gene is TRBV18, the J gene TRBJ2-3; 9 bases line up with TRBD2. For the CDR3, the DNA is TGTGCCAGCTCACCAGGAGCGGGAGGTGAGGTGGATACGCAGTATTTT. Translation gives CASSPGAGGEVDTQYF. Using reference TRBV18 and TRBJ2-3 for the parts outside the CDR3, the full variable domain is NAGVMQNPRHLVRRRGQEARLRCSPMKGHSHVYWYRQLPEEGLKFMVYLQKENIIDESGMPKERFSAEFPKEGPSILRIQQVVRGDSAAYFCASSPGAGGEVDTQYFGPGTRLTVL.